This T cell receptor beta chain appears in the sequencing data of a study of T cell responses to AZD1222 COVID-19 vaccine. Study-wide points: Among spike-specific TCRs, nearly half reportedly target unmutated variant regions. Donors were mostly white British, more females; clonal diversity possibly underestimated.

Comment on this clone: Its target is not known.

The table came from immunoSEQ multiplex PCR; TCRdb's copy has only in-frame clones and leaves some out. The profile shows around 140,000 clones, roughly 92% of them singletons. Germline lookup yields CDR1 SGHTA and CDR2 FQGNSA. V lost 5 bases and J lost 8; bases outside the gene matches: 5. The CDR3 contains 14 residues. This receptor was obtained from an adult in good health. This sample comprised peripheral blood, obtained on day 0 of AZD1222 vaccination. J is TRBJ2-2 and V is TRBV7-2; 10 nucleotides agree with TRBD1. The CDR3 bases are TGTGCCAGCAGCCCGGACAGGGGGTGGGGGGAGCTGTTTTTT. The encoded protein is CASSPDRGWGELFF. Full variable domain (outside the CDR3, taken from reference TRBV7-2 and TRBJ2-2): GAGVSQSPSNKVTEKGKDVELRCDPISGHTALYWYRQSLGQGLEFLIYFQGNSAPDKSGLPSDRFSAERTGGSVSTLTIQRTQQEDSAVYLCASSPDRGWGELFFGEGSRLTVL.